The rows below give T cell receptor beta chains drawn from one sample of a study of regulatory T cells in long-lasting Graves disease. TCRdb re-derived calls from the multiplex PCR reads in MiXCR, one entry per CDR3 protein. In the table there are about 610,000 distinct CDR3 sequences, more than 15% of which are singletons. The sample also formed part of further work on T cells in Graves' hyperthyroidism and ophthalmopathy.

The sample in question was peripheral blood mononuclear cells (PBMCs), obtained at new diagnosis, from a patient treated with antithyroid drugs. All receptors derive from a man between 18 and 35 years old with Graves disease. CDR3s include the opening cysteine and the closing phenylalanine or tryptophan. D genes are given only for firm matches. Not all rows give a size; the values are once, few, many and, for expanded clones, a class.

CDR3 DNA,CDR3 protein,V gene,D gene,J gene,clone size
TGCGCCAGCAGCCAAGATGGAGGCACGTACAATGAGCAGTTCTTC,CASSQDGGTYNEQFF,TRBV4-1,NA,TRBJ2-1,few
TGCGCCAGCAGCCGGACAGGACCACCCTACGAGCAGTACTTC,CASSRTGPPYEQYF,TRBV5-1,TRBD1,TRBJ2-7,many
TGTGCCAGCTCACCCCCAAGGGGGGGATCAGATACGCAGTATTTT,CASSPPRGGSDTQYF,TRBV18,NA,TRBJ2-3,few
TGTGCCAGCAGCCAATTTCCAGCGGGAGGCACAGATACGCAGTATTTT,CASSQFPAGGTDTQYF,TRBV16,TRBD2,TRBJ2-3,NA
TGTGCCAGTAGTATAGTCGGACAGGGGATTCAGCCCCAGCATTTT,CASSIVGQGIQPQHF,TRBV19,TRBD1,TRBJ1-5,NA
TGTGCCAGCAGTGCAGGGAACACCGGGGAGCTGTTTTTT,CASSAGNTGELFF,TRBV2,NA,TRBJ2-2,many
TGTGCCAGCACCAATAAGAACACCGGGGAGCTGTTTTTT,CASTNKNTGELFF,TRBV25-1,NA,TRBJ2-2,few
TGTGCCAGCCGAAGGGGGGAAGTGGCTGAAGCTTTCTTT,CASRRGEVAEAFF,TRBV6-2/TRBV6-3,NA,TRBJ1-1,NA
TGCAGTGCTAGAGAGGACAGGGGGCTCATTGGTTACTGGGGAGAGACCCAGTACTTC,CSAREDRGLIGYWGETQYF,TRBV20-1,TRBD1,TRBJ2-5,many
TGTGCCAGCAGTGGGGGACAGGGGGCGCCCGGGGAGCTGTTTTTT,CASSGGQGAPGELFF,TRBV27,TRBD1,TRBJ2-2,few
TGCGCCAGCAGCCAGAAGGGAGCGGGACAGAGCTCCTACGAGCAGTACTTC,CASSQKGAGQSSYEQYF,TRBV4-1,NA,TRBJ2-7,NA
TGTGCCAGCAGCTTCCCAGGGAATTTAGCGGAAGAGCAGTACTTC,CASSFPGNLAEEQYF,TRBV5-4,NA,TRBJ2-7,NA
TGTGCCAGCAGTTTTAGGGGCCGGATGAATGAGCAGTCCTTC,CASSFRGRMNEQSF,TRBV27,NA,TRBJ2-1,few
TGTGCCAGCAGCTCGCCCGGGACAGGGTACGAGCAGTACTTC,CASSSPGTGYEQYF,TRBV5-5,TRBD1,TRBJ2-7,NA
TGTGCCAGCAGCGACGTCGGGACAACCTCCTACGAGCAGTACTTC,CASSDVGTTSYEQYF,TRBV7-9,NA,TRBJ2-7,many
TGTGCCAGCAGGAGGAGGGGGGGGGGACAAGAGCAGTTCTTC,CASRRRGGGQEQFF,TRBV5-4,NA,TRBJ2-1,few
TGTGCCAGCAGCTTCACCGGGACTGCTGCTGCCTACGAGCAGTACTTC,CASSFTGTAAAYEQYF,TRBV9,NA,TRBJ2-7,NA
TGTGCCAGCAGTGGACTAGCGGGAGGGGGCTTAAGCTCCTACAATGAGCAGTTCTTC,CASSGLAGGGLSSYNEQFF,TRBV6-1,TRBD2,TRBJ2-1,many
TGTGCCAGCTCACCGATGAGGGGACGGAATAATGAAAAACTGTTTTTT,CASSPMRGRNNEKLFF,TRBV18,NA,TRBJ1-4,NA
TGTGCCACCCCTGAGGGGGCCAGCACTGAAGCTTTCTTT,CATPEGASTEAFF,TRBV6-1,TRBD1,TRBJ1-1,many
TGTGCCAGCAGTTCGGGCGGGAGTTTGAATGAGCAGTTCTTC,CASSSGGSLNEQFF,TRBV27,TRBD2,TRBJ2-1,many
TGTGCCAGCAGTTACTCTTGGTCAACTAATGAAAAACTGTTTTTT,CASSYSWSTNEKLFF,TRBV6-5,NA,TRBJ1-4,few